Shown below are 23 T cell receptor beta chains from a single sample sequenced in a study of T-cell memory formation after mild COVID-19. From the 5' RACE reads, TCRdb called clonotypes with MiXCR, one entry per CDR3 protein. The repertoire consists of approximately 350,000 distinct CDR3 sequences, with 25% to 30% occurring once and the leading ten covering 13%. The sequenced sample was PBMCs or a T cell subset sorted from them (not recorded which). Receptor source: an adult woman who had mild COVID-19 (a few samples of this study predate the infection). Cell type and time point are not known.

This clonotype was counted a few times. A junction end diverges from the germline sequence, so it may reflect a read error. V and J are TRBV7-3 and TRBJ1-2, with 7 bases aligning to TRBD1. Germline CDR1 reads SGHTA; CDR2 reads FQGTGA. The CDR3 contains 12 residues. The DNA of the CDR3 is TGTGCCAGCAGCTTAAAGGGGACAGAAACTCTCTTC. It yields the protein CASSLKGTETLF.

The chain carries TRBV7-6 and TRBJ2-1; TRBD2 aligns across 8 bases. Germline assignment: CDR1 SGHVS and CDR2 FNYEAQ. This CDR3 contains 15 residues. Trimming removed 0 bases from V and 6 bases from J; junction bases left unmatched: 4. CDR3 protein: CASSLAEAGVNEQFF. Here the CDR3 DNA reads TGTGCCAGCAGCTTAGCGGAAGCGGGAGTCAATGAGCAGTTCTTC.

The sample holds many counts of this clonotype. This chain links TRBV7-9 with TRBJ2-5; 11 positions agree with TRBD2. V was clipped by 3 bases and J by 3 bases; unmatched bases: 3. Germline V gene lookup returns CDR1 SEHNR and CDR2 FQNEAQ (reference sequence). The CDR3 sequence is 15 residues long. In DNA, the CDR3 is TGTGCCAGCAGCTTCCCGACTAGCGGGGAAGAGACCCAGTACTTC. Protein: CASSFPTSGEETQYF.

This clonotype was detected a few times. This chain's CDR3 is CSVPSGGSTDTQYF. CDR3 nucleotide sequence: TGCAGCGTTCCATCCGGGGGTAGCACAGATACGCAGTATTTT. The chain uses TRBV29-1 and TRBJ2-3, with D possibly TRBD2 on 6 matching bases. The CDR3 runs to 14 residues. Trimming left V 5 bases short and J 0 bases short, with 12 bases between. Germline assignment: CDR1 SQVTM and CDR2 ANQGSEA.

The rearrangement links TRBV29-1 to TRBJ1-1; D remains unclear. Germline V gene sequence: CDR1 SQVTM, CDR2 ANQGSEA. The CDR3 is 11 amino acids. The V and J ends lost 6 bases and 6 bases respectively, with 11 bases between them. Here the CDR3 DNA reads TGCAGCGTCGATCCGGGATCTGAAGCTTTCTTT. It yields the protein CSVDPGSEAFF.

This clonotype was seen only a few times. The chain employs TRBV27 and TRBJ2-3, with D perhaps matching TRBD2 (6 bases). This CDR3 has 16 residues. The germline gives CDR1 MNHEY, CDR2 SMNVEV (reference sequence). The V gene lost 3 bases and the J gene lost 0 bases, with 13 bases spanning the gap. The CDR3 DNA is TGTGCCAGCAGTTTTTGGCGGGGCGGGAGCACAGATACGCAGTATTTT. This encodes CASSFWRGGSTDTQYF.

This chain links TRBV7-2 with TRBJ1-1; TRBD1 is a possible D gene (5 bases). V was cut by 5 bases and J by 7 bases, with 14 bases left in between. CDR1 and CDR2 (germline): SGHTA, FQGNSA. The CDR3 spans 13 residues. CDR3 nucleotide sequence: TGTGCCAGCAGCCCGGGGGACGGACTTGAAGCTTTCTTT. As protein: CASSPGDGLEAFF.

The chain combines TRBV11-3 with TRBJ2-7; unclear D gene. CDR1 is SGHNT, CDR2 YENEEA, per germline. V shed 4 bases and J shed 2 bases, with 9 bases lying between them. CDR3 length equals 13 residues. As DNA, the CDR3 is TGTGCCAGCAGCTCGGGCAAGACCTACGAGCAGTACTTC. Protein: CASSSGKTYEQYF.

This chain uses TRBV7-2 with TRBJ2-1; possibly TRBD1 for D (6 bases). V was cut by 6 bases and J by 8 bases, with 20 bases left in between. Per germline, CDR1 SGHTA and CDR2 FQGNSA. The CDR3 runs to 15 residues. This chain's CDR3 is CASRQQLGGRDEQFF. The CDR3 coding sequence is TGTGCCAGCAGACAACAGCTAGGGGGTAGGGATGAGCAGTTCTTC.

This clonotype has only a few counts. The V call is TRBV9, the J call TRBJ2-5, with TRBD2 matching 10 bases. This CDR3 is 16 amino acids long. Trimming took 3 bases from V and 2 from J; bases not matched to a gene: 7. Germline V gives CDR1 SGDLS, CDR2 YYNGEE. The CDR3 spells CASSGSGGAYQETQYF. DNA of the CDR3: TGTGCCAGCAGCGGAAGCGGGGGGGCCTATCAAGAGACCCAGTACTTC. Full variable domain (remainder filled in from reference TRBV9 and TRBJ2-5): DSGVTQTPKHLITATGQRVTLRCSPRSGDLSVYWYQQSLDQGLQFLIQYYNGEERAKGNILERFSAQQFPDLHSELNLSSLELGDSALYFCASSGSGGAYQETQYFGPGTRLLVL.

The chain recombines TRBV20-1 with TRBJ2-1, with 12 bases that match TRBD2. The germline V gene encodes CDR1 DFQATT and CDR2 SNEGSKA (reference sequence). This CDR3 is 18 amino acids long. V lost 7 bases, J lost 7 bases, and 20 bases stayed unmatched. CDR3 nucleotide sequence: TGCAGTGTCTCGACTAGCGGGAGCAAAGTGTACAATCGGAATGAGCAGTTCTTC. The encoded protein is CSVSTSGSKVYNRNEQFF.

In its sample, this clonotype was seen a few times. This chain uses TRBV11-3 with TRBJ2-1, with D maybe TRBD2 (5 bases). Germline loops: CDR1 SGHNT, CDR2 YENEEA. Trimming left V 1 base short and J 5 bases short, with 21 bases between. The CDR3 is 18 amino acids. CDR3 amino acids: CASSLAHILGVANNEQFF. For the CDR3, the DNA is TGTGCCAGCAGCTTAGCCCACATCTTGGGAGTCGCGAACAATGAGCAGTTCTTC.

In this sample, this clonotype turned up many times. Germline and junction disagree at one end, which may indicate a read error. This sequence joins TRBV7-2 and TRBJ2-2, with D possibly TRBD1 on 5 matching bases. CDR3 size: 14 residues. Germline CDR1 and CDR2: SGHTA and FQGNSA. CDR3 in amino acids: CASSIAGYTGELFF. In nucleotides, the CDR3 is TGTGCCAGCAGCATAGCAGGGTACACCGGGGAGCTGTTTTTT.

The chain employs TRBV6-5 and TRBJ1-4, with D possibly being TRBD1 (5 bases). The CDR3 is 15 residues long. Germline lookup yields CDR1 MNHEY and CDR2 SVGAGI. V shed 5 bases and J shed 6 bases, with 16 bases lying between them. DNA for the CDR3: TGTGCCAGCAGTGAGGGGAAAAGGGGAGATGAAAAACTGTTTTTT. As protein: CASSEGKRGDEKLFF.

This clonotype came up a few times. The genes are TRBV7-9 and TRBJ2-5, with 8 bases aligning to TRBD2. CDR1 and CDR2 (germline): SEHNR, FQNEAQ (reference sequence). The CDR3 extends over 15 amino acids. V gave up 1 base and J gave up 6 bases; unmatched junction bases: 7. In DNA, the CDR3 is TGTGCCAGCAGCTTAGTGGCGGGGGGCGTTCAGACCCAGTACTTC. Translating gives CASSLVAGGVQTQYF. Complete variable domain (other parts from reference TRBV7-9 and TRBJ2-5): DTGVSQNPRHKITKRGQNVTFRCDPISEHNRLYWYRQTLGQGPEFLTYFQNEAQLEKSRLLSDRFSAERPKGSFSTLEIQRTEQGDSAMYLCASSLVAGGVQTQYFGPGTRLLVL.

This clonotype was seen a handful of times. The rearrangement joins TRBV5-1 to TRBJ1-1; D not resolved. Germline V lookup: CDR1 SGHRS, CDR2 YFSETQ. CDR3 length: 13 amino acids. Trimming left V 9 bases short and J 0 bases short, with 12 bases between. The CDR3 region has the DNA TGCGCCACCCGAGGGCAGATGAACACTGAAGCTTTCTTT. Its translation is CATRGQMNTEAFF. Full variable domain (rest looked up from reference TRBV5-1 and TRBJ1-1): KAGVTQTPRYLIKTRGQQVTLSCSPISGHRSVSWYQQTPGQGLQFLFEYFSETQRNKGNFPGRFSGRQFSNSRSEMNVSTLELGDSALYLCATRGQMNTEAFFGQGTRLTVV.

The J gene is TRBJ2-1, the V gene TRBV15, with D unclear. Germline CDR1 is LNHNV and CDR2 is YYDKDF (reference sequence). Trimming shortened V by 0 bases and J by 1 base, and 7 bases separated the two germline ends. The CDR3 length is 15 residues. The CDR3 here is CATSRDRSSYNEQFF. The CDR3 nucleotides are TGTGCCACCAGCAGAGACAGGAGTTCCTACAATGAGCAGTTCTTC. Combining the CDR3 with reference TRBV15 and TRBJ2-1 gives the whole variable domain DAMVIQNPRYQVTQFGKPVTLSCSQTLNHNVMYWYQQKSSQAPKLLFHYYDKDFNNEADTPDNFQSRRPNTSFCFLDIRSPGLGDTAMYLCATSRDRSSYNEQFFGPGTRLTVL.

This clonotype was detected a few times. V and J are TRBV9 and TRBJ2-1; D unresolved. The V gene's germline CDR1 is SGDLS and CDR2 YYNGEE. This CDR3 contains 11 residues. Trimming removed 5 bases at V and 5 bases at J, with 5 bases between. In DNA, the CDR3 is TGTGCCAGCAGTAGAAACAATGAGCAGTTCTTC. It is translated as CASSRNNEQFF.

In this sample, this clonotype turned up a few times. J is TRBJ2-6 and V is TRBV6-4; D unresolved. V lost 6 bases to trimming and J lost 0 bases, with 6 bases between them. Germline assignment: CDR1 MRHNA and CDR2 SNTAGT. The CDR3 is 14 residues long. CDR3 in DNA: TGTGCCAGCAGACACCTCTCTGGGGCCAACGTCCTGACTTTC. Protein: CASRHLSGANVLTF.

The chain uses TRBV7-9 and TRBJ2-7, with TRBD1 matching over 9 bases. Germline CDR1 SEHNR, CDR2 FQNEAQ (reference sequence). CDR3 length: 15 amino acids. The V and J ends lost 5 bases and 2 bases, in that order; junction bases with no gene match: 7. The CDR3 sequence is CASSRDRGVTYEQYF. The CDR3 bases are TGTGCCAGCAGCCGCGACAGGGGGGTCACCTACGAGCAGTACTTC.

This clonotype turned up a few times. As DNA, the CDR3 is TGTGCCACCAGGCAGACTAGCGGGAGTTCCTACAATGAGCAGTTCTTC. This encodes CATRQTSGSSYNEQFF. The chain is built from TRBV15 and TRBJ2-1; 12 bases align to TRBD2. With 6 bases clipped from V and 1 base from J, the junction kept 4 bases outside the gene matches. From germline, CDR1 is LNHNV and CDR2 YYDKDF (reference sequence). The CDR3 has 16 amino acids. Filled out from reference TRBV15 and TRBJ2-1, the complete variable domain reads DAMVIQNPRYQVTQFGKPVTLSCSQTLNHNVMYWYQQKSSQAPKLLFHYYDKDFNNEADTPDNFQSRRPNTSFCFLDIRSPGLGDTAMYLCATRQTSGSSYNEQFFGPGTRLTVL.

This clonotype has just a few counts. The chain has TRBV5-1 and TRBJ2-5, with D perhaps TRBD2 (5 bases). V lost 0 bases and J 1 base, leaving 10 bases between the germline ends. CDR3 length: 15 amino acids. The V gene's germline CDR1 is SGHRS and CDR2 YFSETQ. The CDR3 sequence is CASSLASGIQETQYF. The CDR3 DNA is TGCGCCAGCAGCTTGGCCTCGGGGATCCAAGAGACCCAGTACTTC.

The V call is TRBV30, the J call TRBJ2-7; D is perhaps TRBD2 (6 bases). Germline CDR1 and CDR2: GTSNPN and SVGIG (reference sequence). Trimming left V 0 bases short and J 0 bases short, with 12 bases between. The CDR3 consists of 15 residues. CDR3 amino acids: CAWSVFSGSSYEQYF. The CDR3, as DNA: TGTGCCTGGAGTGTATTTAGCGGATCCTCCTACGAGCAGTACTTC. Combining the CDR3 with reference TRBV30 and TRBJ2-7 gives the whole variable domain SQTIHQWPATLVQPVGSPLSLECTVEGTSNPNLYWYRQAAGRGLQLLFYSVGIGQISSEVPQNLSASRPQDRQFILSSKKLLLSDSGFYLCAWSVFSGSSYEQYFGPGTRLTVT.